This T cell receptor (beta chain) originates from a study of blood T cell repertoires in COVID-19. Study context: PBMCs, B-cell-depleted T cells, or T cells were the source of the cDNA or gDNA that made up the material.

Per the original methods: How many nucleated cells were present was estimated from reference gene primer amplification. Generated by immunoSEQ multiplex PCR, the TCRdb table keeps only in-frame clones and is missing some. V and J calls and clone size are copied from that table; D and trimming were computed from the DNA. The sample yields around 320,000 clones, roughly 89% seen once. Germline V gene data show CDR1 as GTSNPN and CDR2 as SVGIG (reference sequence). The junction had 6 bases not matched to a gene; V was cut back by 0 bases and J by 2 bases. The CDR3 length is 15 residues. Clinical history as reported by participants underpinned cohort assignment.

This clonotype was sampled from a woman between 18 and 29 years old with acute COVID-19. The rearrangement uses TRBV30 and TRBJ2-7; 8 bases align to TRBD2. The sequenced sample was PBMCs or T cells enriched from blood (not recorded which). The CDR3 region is CAWSVGRGGTYEQYF. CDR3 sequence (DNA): TGTGCCTGGAGTGTCGGGAGGGGTGGAACCTACGAGCAGTACTTC.